A selection of T cell receptor beta chains follows, all from one sample in a study of T cell repertoires in cytomegalovirus infection. No antigens are known for them. TCRdb re-called the reads through MiXCR, storing one row per CDR3 protein. Here the sample spans approximately 1,000,000 distinct CDR3 sequences, more than 25% being singletons. The specimen was cultured CD8+ T cells from PBMCs, collected from culture after CMV antigen stimulation. Receptor source: a human donor in good health (CMV status not recorded). Some clones in this sample may be carry-over from other donors' samples. The CDR3 runs from the conserved cysteine through the conserved F or W. The D gene is left open where the match is weak. Not all rows give a size; the values are once, few, many and, for expanded clones, a class.

clone size	D gene	J gene	V gene	CDR3 DNA	CDR3 protein
many	-	TRBJ1-6	TRBV7-6	TGTGCCAGCAGCTTAGGGGGGTACGATTCACCCCTCCACTTT	CASSLGGYDSPLHF
-	TRBD2	TRBJ2-1	TRBV7-9	TGTGCCAGCAGCCTATCTAGCGGTAACTCCTACAATGAGCAGTTCTTC	CASSLSSGNSYNEQFF
many	-	TRBJ2-5	TRBV7-8	TGTGCCAGCAGCTTAGAGGGCCGGGTTCAAGAGACCCAGTACTTC	CASSLEGRVQETQYF
-	TRBD1	TRBJ2-2	TRBV24-1	TGTGCCACCAGTGAACCCTTCGACAGGGGTCCCACCAACACCGGGGAGCTGTTTTTT	CATSEPFDRGPTNTGELFF
-	-	TRBJ2-1	TRBV24-1	TGTGCCACCAGTGATTGGCGGAGCTCCTACAATGAGCAGTTCTTC	CATSDWRSSYNEQFF
-	TRBD1	TRBJ2-1	TRBV4-1	TGCGCCAGCAGCCAATACCCCGGGACAGGGACCACCTACAATGAGCAGTTCTTC	CASSQYPGTGTTYNEQFF
few	-	TRBJ2-7	TRBV20-1	TGCAGTGCTGAGGGTATTTCCAGCTCCTACGAGCAGTACTTC	CSAEGISSSYEQYF
few	-	TRBJ2-3	TRBV12-3/TRBV12-4	TGTGCCAGCAGTTTAGAGGGAGTAGGGGGGTTCACAGATACGCAGTATTTT	CASSLEGVGGFTDTQYF
-	-	TRBJ2-2	TRBV6-8	TGTGCCAGCAGTTACTCGAAGCATACCGGGGAGCTGTTTTTT	CASSYSKHTGELFF
few	TRBD1	TRBJ2-7	TRBV10-3	TGTGCCATCAGTGAGCCACAGGGGCCTCCCTACGAGCAGTACTTC	CAISEPQGPPYEQYF
-	-	TRBJ2-5	TRBV5-5	TGTGCCAGCAGATCAGAGCCCCAAGGCCTAGAGACCCAGTACTTC	CASRSEPQGLETQYF
-	-	TRBJ1-5	TRBV2	TGTGCCAGCAGTGAACTGGTTAATAGCAATCAGCCCCAGCATTTT	CASSELVNSNQPQHF
many	-	TRBJ2-3	TRBV7-2	TGTGCCAGCAGCTTATCTTGGAACACGATCACAGATACGCAGTATTTT	CASSLSWNTITDTQYF